This TCR beta chain emerged from a study of T cell changes during pregnancy in multiple sclerosis. The CDR3 is 14 residues long. CDR1 and CDR2 (germline): SGHAT, FQNNGV. Trimming removed 1 base from V and 7 bases from J, with 10 bases in between. Measured with immunoSEQ multiplex PCR; TCRdb has only the in-frame clones, and not every one. The sample consists of about 97,000 clones, about 91% of them appearing once. The sequence was obtained from a female donor with multiple sclerosis, enrolled in a pregnancy study. Source: peripheral blood, taken in the second trimester of pregnancy. The J gene is TRBJ1-4, the V gene TRBV11-2; TRBD1 might be the D (5 bases). CDR3 residues: CASSLGGVGEKLFF. The CDR3 bases are TGTGCCAGCAGCTTAGGGGGCGTTGGTGAAAAACTGTTTTTT.